This TCR beta chain was recorded in a study of response to subunit inactivated influenza vaccine. In this sample, this clonotype turned up a few times. Its target is unknown. TCRdb itself ran the RT-PCR reads through MiXCR, one entry per CDR3 protein. The sample carries approximately 500,000 distinct CDR3 sequences, 13% recorded once. General study points: Authors proposed each seasonal influenza vaccination draws in few new T cells.

Trimming removed 3 bases at V and 5 bases at J, with 16 bases between. CDR3 length equals 15 residues. Germline CDR1 KGHSH, CDR2 LQKENI. This chain joins TRBV18 and TRBJ2-5, with D possibly TRBD1 on 6 matching bases. The starting material was PBMCs from blood, obtained roughly 48 days after vaccination. The receptor was isolated from a man over 45 who received an inactivated influenza vaccine. The CDR3 reads CASSPLTGPGETQYF. In DNA form, the CDR3 reads TGTGCCAGCTCACCCTTAACAGGGCCCGGGGAGACCCAGTACTTC.